Below, one T cell receptor beta chain is given with its context. CDR1 and CDR2 from the germline V gene are SGHVS and FNYEAQ. The V and J ends lost 5 bases and 4 bases, in that order; junction bases with no gene match: 7. The CDR3 loop spans 15 amino acids. The data derive from a study of identical twins. TCRdb ran MiXCR on the 5' RACE reads and lists one entry per CDR3 protein. The sample has hundreds of thousands of distinct CDR3 sequences; 15% to 20% are singletons. These data were likewise used in another study, on T cells expressing NK-cell markers. That paper notes: In the group of eight sequenced donors, seven were HCMV-seropositive and one was seronegative. The CD3+CD56-NKG2C+ fraction was also led by these clonotypes in a handful of donors.

Specimen: PBMCs. The receptor was isolated from a woman aged 18-29 years in good health. The chain joins TRBV7-6 to TRBJ2-1, with TRBD2 matching 8 bases. CDR3 loop: CASSRSSGSYNEQFF. CDR3 bases: TGTGCCAGCAGCAGATCTAGCGGGTCTTACAATGAGCAGTTCTTC.